Listed here are 17 T cell receptor beta chains from one sample, sequenced in a study of CD8 T cells in Susac syndrome. An amount of RNA that ranged from roughly 0.5 to 1 ug was reverse transcribed with random hexamers. From the immunoSEQ multiplex PCR reads, TCRdb called clonotypes with MiXCR, one entry per CDR3 protein. The sample holds about 300,000 distinct CDR3 sequences, about 91% seen once. The source material was CD4+ T cells from PBMCs. These receptors originate from a human donor with multiple sclerosis.

The chain is built from TRBV24-1 and TRBJ2-1, with D unresolved. This CDR3 spans 12 amino acids. Germline V gene data show CDR1 as KGHDR and CDR2 as SFDVKD. V gave up 2 bases and J gave up 5 bases, with 3 bases separating them. CDR3 coding DNA: TGTGCCACCAGTGATTCAAACAATGAGCAGTTCTTC. Its protein is CATSDSNNEQFF.

The CDR3 region has the DNA TGTGCCAGCAGTTCGGCGGGCCTAGCGGGGGTCTACAATGAGCAGTTCTTC. Its protein is CASSSAGLAGVYNEQFF. This chain uses TRBV12-3 or TRBV12-4 with TRBJ2-1; 10 bases line up with TRBD2. Losses at the gene ends were 4 bases for V and 3 bases for J; bases not matched to a gene: 9. CDR3 length equals 17 residues.

The chain couples TRBV19 to TRBJ1-2; TRBD1 matches at 7 bases. Germline CDR1 and CDR2: LNHDA and SQIVND (reference sequence). This CDR3 is 13 amino acids long. V lost 7 bases, J lost 4 bases, and 6 bases stayed unmatched. The CDR3, as DNA: TGTGCCAGTACCATGACAGGGTCCTATGGCTACACCTTC. It codes for CASTMTGSYGYTF.

The rearrangement uses TRBV3-1 and TRBJ2-5; D is possibly TRBD1 (6 bases). Germline values: CDR1 LGHDT, CDR2 YNNKEL (reference sequence). V dropped 1 base and J dropped 7 bases, with 22 bases sitting between them. The CDR3 contains 17 residues. DNA of the CDR3: TGTGCCAGCAGCCAAGGGCTCCGGACCATCCTAGGGGGGACCCAGTACTTC. Residues: CASSQGLRTILGGTQYF.

The chain recombines TRBV5-4 with TRBJ1-1; D possibly corresponds to TRBD1 (5 bases). Germline-derived CDR1 and CDR2 are SGHNT and YYREEE (reference sequence). CDR3 size: 15 residues. V was clipped by 0 bases and J by 4 bases, with 13 bases between them. This chain's CDR3 is CASSLDRRSSTEAFF. DNA of the CDR3: TGTGCCAGCAGCTTGGACAGGAGATCCTCCACTGAAGCTTTCTTT.

This clonotype was counted between two and nine times. This sequence joins TRBV7-9 and TRBJ2-1; no clear D gene. The CDR3 totals 13 residues. The V gene lost 6 bases and the J gene lost 4 bases, with 10 bases spanning the gap. CDR1 and CDR2 (germline): SEHNR, FQNEAQ (reference sequence). CDR3 amino acids: CASSYRGYNEQFF. For the CDR3, the DNA is TGTGCCAGCAGTTACCGCGGTTACAATGAGCAGTTCTTC.

The chain carries TRBV20-1 and TRBJ2-5; TRBD2 aligns across 7 bases. The CDR3 loop spans 16 amino acids. The V gene end was trimmed by 6 bases and the J gene end by 2 bases; junction bases not matched to a gene: 15. The germline V gene has CDR1 DFQATT and CDR2 SNEGSKA (reference sequence). CDR3 DNA sequence: TGCAGTGCCCACCTGGACACCCGGGGGGTTCAAGAGACCCAGTACTTC. It codes for CSAHLDTRGVQETQYF.

This sequence joins TRBV7-9 and TRBJ2-5, with D hard to call. Germline lookup yields CDR1 SEHNR and CDR2 FQNEAQ (reference sequence). CDR3 length: 13 residues. The germline V and J ends were trimmed by 7 bases and 1 base, with 10 bases remaining between them. CDR3 loop: CASTAYTQETQYF. Written as DNA, the CDR3 is TGTGCCAGCACCGCTTATACCCAAGAGACCCAGTACTTC.

CDR3 nucleotide sequence: TGTGCCAGCAGTACCAGGGTAGTCGATTCACCCCTCCACTTT. This translates into CASSTRVVDSPLHF. The rearrangement joins TRBV6-2 or TRBV6-3 to TRBJ1-6, with D perhaps matching TRBD1 (5 bases). This CDR3 contains 14 residues. Germline CDR1 and CDR2: MNHEY and SVGEGT. V lost 5 bases and J 8 bases, leaving 13 bases between the germline ends.

This sequence joins TRBV29-1 and TRBJ2-1; perhaps D is TRBD1 or TRBD2 (6 bases each). V was shortened by 8 bases and J by 5 bases, with 13 bases between the two germline ends. The CDR3 is made up of 12 amino acids. Looked up from germline, CDR1 is SQVTM and CDR2 is ANQGSEA. The chain's CDR3 is CSLGGGHNEQFF. CDR3 coding DNA: TGCAGCCTCGGAGGGGGACACAATGAGCAGTTCTTC.

As for this clonotype: Here the CDR3 omits its conserved ending phenylalanine or tryptophan, so a read error is the likely source. The J gene is TRBJ1-1, the V gene TRBV6-6; 7 bases line up with TRBD1. The CDR3 runs to 15 residues. Germline V gene data show CDR1 as MNHNY and CDR2 as SVGAGI (reference sequence). The junction had 4 bases not matched to a gene; V was cut back by 0 bases and J by 3 bases. The CDR3 protein is CASSYSTQGDTEAFL. In DNA, the CDR3 is TGTGCCAGCAGTTACTCGACTCAGGGGGACACTGAAGCTTTCCTT.

The genes are TRBV9 and TRBJ2-2, with D uncertain. V lost 0 bases and J 3 bases, leaving 12 bases between the germline ends. The CDR3 extends over 16 amino acids. The germline gives CDR1 SGDLS, CDR2 YYNGEE. This CDR3 is CASSVDRTDHTGELFF. For the CDR3, the DNA is TGTGCCAGCAGCGTAGACCGGACGGATCACACCGGGGAGCTGTTTTTT.

DNA for the CDR3: TGTGCCTGGAGTGGAGGGGACGATGGCTACACCTTC. Its translation: CAWSGGDDGYTF. The chain recombines TRBV30 with TRBJ1-2, with a possible D match to TRBD1 (5 bases). In germline, CDR1 is GTSNPN, CDR2 SVGIG (reference sequence). Deletions cut 1 base from V and 6 bases from J, with 9 bases between. The CDR3 is made up of 12 amino acids.

This clonotype was detected once. The chain is built from TRBV27 and TRBJ1-4; 8 positions agree with TRBD1. J was trimmed by 5 bases and V by 11 bases; bases with no gene match: 10. The germline CDR1 and CDR2 sequences are MNHEY and SMNVEV (reference sequence). CDR3 length: 14 residues. CDR3 region: CASHRGGANEKLFF. The CDR3, as DNA: TGTGCCTCTCACAGGGGGGGGGCGAATGAAAAACTGTTTTTT.

This clonotype was counted between two and nine times. The chain combines TRBV7-2 with TRBJ2-5; TRBD2 aligns across 10 bases. V gave up 2 bases and J gave up 3 bases; unmatched junction bases: 3. This CDR3 comprises 15 residues. Germline CDR1 and CDR2: SGHTA and FQGNSA. The CDR3 spells CASSLRLAGEETQYF. In DNA form, the CDR3 reads TGTGCCAGCAGCTTACGGCTAGCGGGAGAAGAGACCCAGTACTTC.

The sample holds a few counts of this clonotype. The chain links TRBV6-5 to TRBJ1-2; D remains ambiguous. Germline V lookup: CDR1 MNHEY, CDR2 SVGAGI. The CDR3 covers 12 residues. The V gene lost 5 bases and the J gene lost 2 bases, with 6 bases spanning the gap. The DNA for the CDR3 is TGTGCCAGCAGTGGTAGGAACTATGGCTACACCTTC. It encodes CASSGRNYGYTF.

The gene calls are TRBV9 and TRBJ2-2; D not resolved. Looked up from germline, CDR1 is SGDLS and CDR2 is YYNGEE. Trimming took off 7 bases at V and 4 bases at J, with 14 bases between the two ends. This CDR3 spans 14 amino acids. The CDR3 bases are TGTGCCAGCTCCGAGACTCGAGCCACCGGGGAGCTGTTTTTT. Translation: CASSETRATGELFF.